This section outlines one T cell receptor beta chain sequence together with its context. No antigen is known for it. These data come from a study of lymphopenia after photon versus proton radiotherapy. Here immunoSEQ multiplex PCR was the method, and the copy in TCRdb shows in-frame clones only, minus some. The table has 23,000 or so clones, 87% seen once. The CDR3 has 16 amino acids. V was clipped by 4 bases and J by 5 bases, with 17 bases between them. Germline CDR1 and CDR2: MNHNS and SASEGT. Overall study findings and caveats: Post-nadir diversity loss with photons came from oligoclonal expansion, particularly CD8+ Temra cells.

This sequence was found in a man aged 50-59 years with gastric cancer. V and J are TRBV6-1 and TRBJ1-4; possibly TRBD1 for D (5 bases). The specimen was peripheral blood, collected from a patient treated with photon-based radiotherapy. CDR3 residues: CASSGVPGRKNEKLFF. CDR3 sequence (DNA): TGTGCCAGCAGTGGAGTCCCAGGGAGAAAAAATGAAAAACTGTTTTTT.